This T cell receptor (beta chain) appears in the sequencing data of a study of cytomegalovirus exposure and HLA in healthy donors. Whole-study results and caveats: As confirmed in vitro, a few CMV-associated chains were specific for CMV antigens. A likely sequencing artifact accounted for one observed cluster of highly shared sequence variants. Upon later analysis, HLA-associated TCR beta chains proved more clonally expanded than other, equally common chains.

This clone was observed a handful of times. Its antigen remains unidentified. Germline values: CDR1 SGDLS, CDR2 YYNGEE. The junction had 7 bases not matched to a gene; V was cut back by 4 bases and J by 5 bases. The CDR3 sequence is 16 residues long. The PCR made use of 60 Vbeta and 13 Jbeta primers. Repertoires were generated with immunoSEQ multiplex PCR, while TCRdb's copy carries only in-frame clones and drops some. The data show 220,000 or so clones, with more than 65% seen just once and 1.5% to 2% held by the top ten. The chain is built from TRBV9 and TRBJ2-2; the match to TRBD1 covers 11 bases. The specimen was PBMCs. The source is a woman aged 30 to 39 in good health and CMV-seronegative. CDR3 coding DNA: TGTGCCAGCAGCTCAGGACAGGGGGCATGGACCGGGGAGCTGTTTTTT. Protein product: CASSSGQGAWTGELFF.